Reported below is one T cell receptor (beta chain). The germline gene is not matched at one end of the junction; a read error may be the cause. Unique molecular identifiers were built into the TCRbeta library. TCRdb re-called the PCR reads through MiXCR, storing one row per CDR3 protein. The sample gives about 500,000 distinct CDR3 sequences, 30% to 35% of which show up once; about 2.3% is in the top ten. This record belongs to a study of T-cell reconstitution after alpha-beta-depleted transplantation in children. This CDR3 has 12 residues. The sample was PBMCs from the stem cell graft donor, taken from the stem cell graft. The chain links TRBV12-3 or TRBV12-4 to TRBJ2-1; the D call may be TRBD1 or TRBD2 (5 bases each). The sequence was collected from a human donor who donated a stem cell graft to a child with aplastic anemia. The CDR3 nucleotides are TGTGCCAGCAGTTTAGGGGGGAATGAGCACTTCTTC. Its protein is CASSLGGNEHFF.